These 30 T cell receptor beta chains originate from one sample sequenced in a study of PD-1 blockade in classical Hodgkin lymphoma. There was relapse after autologous stem cell transplantation in every patient, and there was variation in brentuximab vedotin exposure. TCRdb's copy holds only in-frame clones and misses some; the assay was immunoSEQ multiplex PCR. The data contain about 85,000 clones, around nine tenths of them singletons. The sequencing used peripheral blood mononuclear cells (PBMCs), collected before the second cycle of nivolumab. The receptors come from a human donor with classical Hodgkin lymphoma.

Turning to this clone: A junction boundary mismatches the germline segment, possibly from a read error. The V call is TRBV27, the J call TRBJ2-7, with a tentative D call TRBD1 (7 bases). CDR3 length: 12 amino acids. CDR1 and CDR2 from the germline V gene are MNHEY and SMNVEV (reference sequence). CDR3 nucleotides: TGTGCCAGCAGTTCGGGGGTCGGGACAGACCATTTC. Protein product: CASSSGVGTDHF.

This chain links TRBV28 with TRBJ1-3; unclear D gene. CDR1 is MDHEN and CDR2 is SYDVKM in the germline V gene. There are 15 residues in the CDR3. V lost 7 bases, J lost 4 bases, and 17 bases lay in between. CDR3 amino acids: CASTSGGKLGNTIYF. CDR3 bases: TGTGCCAGCACTAGTGGCGGGAAATTAGGAAACACCATATATTTT.

The CDR3 DNA follows: TGTGCCAGCAGCTTTCTAGCGGGAGCCGAGCAGTTCTTC. It yields the protein CASSFLAGAEQFF. This sequence joins TRBV5-6 and TRBJ2-1, with 10 bases matching TRBD2. From germline, CDR1 is SGHDT and CDR2 YYEEEE. V lost 2 bases and J lost 10; bases outside the gene matches: 3. The CDR3 extends over 13 amino acids.

J is TRBJ2-1 and V is TRBV5-4; TRBD2 matches at 10 bases. The CDR3 spans 18 residues. The V gene end was trimmed by 0 bases and the J gene end by 6 bases; junction bases not matched to a gene: 12. Germline loops: CDR1 SGHNT, CDR2 YYREEE (reference sequence). CDR3 nucleotides: TGTGCCAGCAGCTTGGCCAGCGGGAGGGCCAGTACCGCCAATGAGCAGTTCTTC. This sequence encodes CASSLASGRASTANEQFF.

This chain joins TRBV5-1 and TRBJ2-3; 8 bases align to TRBD1. V was clipped by 4 bases and J by 8 bases; unmatched bases: 18. The CDR3 totals 17 residues. In germline, CDR1 is SGHRS, CDR2 YFSETQ. The CDR3 spells CASSPEGPTGARSTQYF. DNA for the CDR3: TGCGCCAGCAGCCCCGAGGGACCGACAGGGGCCCGTAGTACGCAGTATTTT.

The genes are TRBV6-4 and TRBJ1-1; D is unclear. The CDR3 sequence is 18 residues long. The germline V and J ends were trimmed by 0 bases and 0 bases, with 17 bases remaining between them. Germline CDR1 MRHNA, CDR2 SNTAGT. The CDR3 sequence is CASSDSRQDSMLNTEAFF. CDR3 DNA sequence: TGTGCCAGCAGTGACTCGCGGCAGGACTCAATGCTGAACACTGAAGCTTTCTTT.

The chain joins TRBV27 to TRBJ2-7; D gene uncertain. This CDR3 has 14 residues. The germline V gene encodes CDR1 MNHEY and CDR2 SMNVEV (reference sequence). The V gene lost 3 bases and the J gene lost 3 bases, with 12 bases spanning the gap. The CDR3 region has the DNA TGTGCCAGCAGTTTTGGGGATAAGAGCTACGAGCAGTACTTC. Translation gives CASSFGDKSYEQYF.

V gene TRBV5-1 combines with J gene TRBJ2-7, with TRBD1 matching 7 bases. The V gene's germline CDR1 is SGHRS and CDR2 YFSETQ. J was trimmed by 2 bases and V by 1 base; bases with no gene match: 21. The CDR3 runs to 20 residues. DNA of the CDR3: TGCGCCAGCAGCTTGATAAGTCAGCTCCGGGACAGTGCAATAACCTACGAGCAGTACTTC. Its translation: CASSLISQLRDSAITYEQYF.

The chain couples TRBV19 to TRBJ2-2; D perhaps matches TRBD1 (5 bases). CDR3 size: 14 residues. Germline CDR1 reads LNHDA; CDR2 reads SQIVND (reference sequence). The V gene lost 8 bases and the J gene lost 0 bases, with 10 bases spanning the gap. DNA of the CDR3: TGTGCCAGTGGAGCAGGGACGAACACCGGGGAGCTGTTTTTT. Translating gives CASGAGTNTGELFF.

This clone was counted once. The V call is TRBV28, the J call TRBJ2-7, with D possibly matching TRBD1 (5 bases). Per the germline V gene, CDR1 is MDHEN and CDR2 is SYDVKM. Trimming removed 6 bases at V and 1 base at J, with 22 bases between. This CDR3 is 17 amino acids long. The CDR3 spells CASRTDRTSYRSYEQYF. CDR3 sequence (DNA): TGTGCCAGCAGGACCGATCGGACAAGCTACCGATCCTACGAGCAGTACTTC.

The V and J genes are TRBV30 and TRBJ1-2; 7 nucleotides line up with TRBD1. This CDR3 spans 12 amino acids. Germline V gene sequence: CDR1 GTSNPN, CDR2 SVGIG (reference sequence). Unmatched junction bases numbered 5, after V lost 2 bases and J lost 8 bases. CDR3 bases: TGTGCCTGGAGTTTCAGGGGGGAGGGCTACACCTTC. This translates into CAWSFRGEGYTF. Variable domain in full (rest from reference TRBV30 and TRBJ1-2): SQTIHQWPATLVQPVGSPLSLECTVEGTSNPNLYWYRQAAGRGLQLLFYSVGIGQISSEVPQNLSASRPQDRQFILSSKKLLLSDSGFYLCAWSFRGEGYTFGSGTRLTVV.

V is TRBV29-1 and J is TRBJ1-2, with 7 positions matching TRBD1. The CDR3 length is 14 residues. Trimming at V came to 5 bases and at J to 4 bases, leaving 10 bases not matched to a gene. Germline V CDR1 and CDR2: SQVTM, ANQGSEA. CDR3 in DNA: TGCAGCGTTTTCGGGAGGGGGCAATCCTATGGCTACACCTTC. It codes for CSVFGRGQSYGYTF.

The chain couples TRBV5-1 to TRBJ1-5; 11 nucleotides line up with TRBD1. This CDR3 has 15 residues. Trimming took 3 bases from V and 3 from J; bases not matched to a gene: 2. Germline-derived CDR1 and CDR2 are SGHRS and YFSETQ. The CDR3 is CASSWTGGHNQPQHF. CDR3 in DNA: TGCGCCAGCAGCTGGACAGGGGGCCACAATCAGCCCCAGCATTTT.

The chain links TRBV19 to TRBJ1-2, with D uncertain. Germline CDR1 reads LNHDA; CDR2 reads SQIVND (reference sequence). This CDR3 is built from 11 residues. The CDR3 coding sequence is TGTGCGTCAAAGAGGTACTATGGCTACACCTTC. Translating gives CASKRYYGYTF.

V is TRBV5-5 and J is TRBJ2-2; a possible D gene is TRBD1 (5 bases). Germline V CDR1 and CDR2: SGHKS, YYEKEE (reference sequence). The CDR3 extends over 14 amino acids. The V end lost 10 bases, the J end lost 2 bases, and 15 bases lay between the germline ends. The CDR3 coding sequence is TGTGCCGGGGCTCAGGGAAGCAACACCGGGGAGCTGTTTTTT. It is translated as CAGAQGSNTGELFF.

This chain connects TRBV28 to TRBJ1-1, with 7 bases fitting TRBD1. J gave up 0 bases and V 4 bases, and 8 bases lay outside the gene matches. This CDR3 has 16 amino acids. Germline V gives CDR1 MDHEN, CDR2 SYDVKM. For the CDR3, the DNA is TGTGCCAGCAGTTCTTGGGCCGGGACAGTGAACACTGAAGCTTTCTTT. Protein product: CASSSWAGTVNTEAFF.

This clone was picked up one time. This chain links TRBV29-1 with TRBJ2-7; D is possibly TRBD1 (6 bases). Germline-derived CDR1 and CDR2 are SQVTM and ANQGSEA. V was cut by 5 bases and J by 3 bases, with 14 bases left in between. The CDR3 is made up of 13 amino acids. The CDR3 DNA follows: TGCAGCGTTCGAGGGGGTACTAGCTACGAGCAGTACTTC. Translating it yields CSVRGGTSYEQYF.

This sequence joins TRBV4-1 and TRBJ1-3; 7 bases match TRBD1. Germline V gene sequence: CDR1 MGHRA, CDR2 YSYEKL. The CDR3 runs to 17 residues. The junction had 8 bases not matched to a gene; V was cut back by 0 bases and J by 3 bases. CDR3 sequence (DNA): TGCGCCAGCAGCCAAGATCTGGCAGGGGGATTTGGAAACACCATATATTTT. Translating it yields CASSQDLAGGFGNTIYF.

This CDR3 is CASGHKPQGVGQYF. In DNA form, the CDR3 reads TGTGCTAGTGGCCACAAGCCACAGGGGGTCGGGCAGTATTTT. The chain recombines TRBV12-5 with TRBJ2-3; 8 positions agree with TRBD1. The V and J ends lost 6 bases and 11 bases, in that order; junction bases with no gene match: 13. The CDR3 totals 14 residues. The germline V gene has CDR1 LGHNT and CDR2 FRNRAP.

This rearrangement joins TRBV19 to TRBJ2-6; a weak D match, TRBD1 (5 bases). The germline V gene has CDR1 LNHDA and CDR2 SQIVND (reference sequence). The V gene lost 8 bases and the J gene lost 1 base, with 12 bases spanning the gap. The CDR3 extends over 15 amino acids. Written as DNA, the CDR3 is TGTGCCAGTTACGACCCAGGGTCTGGGGCCAACGTCCTGACTTTC. Its protein product is CASYDPGSGANVLTF.

V usage is TRBV6-1 and J usage is TRBJ1-2, with TRBD1 as a possible D gene (5 bases). The CDR3 contains 14 residues. The germline V gene has CDR1 MNHNS and CDR2 SASEGT. Trimming stripped 1 base from V and 5 bases from J, with 11 bases between. The CDR3, as DNA: TGTGCCAGCAGTGAAGAGGGCAGGGTTTATGGCTACACCTTC. Amino acids: CASSEEGRVYGYTF.

This chain joins TRBV2 and TRBJ1-2, with D maybe TRBD1 (5 bases). V was clipped by 8 bases and J by 1 base, with 11 bases between them. From germline, CDR1 is SNHLY and CDR2 FYNNEI. There are 13 residues in the CDR3. CDR3 protein: CASGTDYNYGYTF. In DNA, the CDR3 is TGTGCCAGCGGGACCGACTATAACTATGGCTACACCTTC. The variable domain in full, with the rest retrieved from reference TRBV2 and TRBJ1-2, is EPEVTQTPSHQVTQMGQEVILRCVPISNHLYFYWYRQILGQKVEFLVSFYNNEISEKSEIFDDQFSVERPDGSNFTLKIRSTKLEDSAMYFCASGTDYNYGYTFGSGTRLTVV.

The chain couples TRBV4-2 to TRBJ1-2; 10 bases match TRBD1. CDR3 length: 15 residues. Germline loops: CDR1 LGHNA, CDR2 YNFKEQ. J lost 8 bases, V lost 4 bases, and 10 bases had no gene match. In DNA, the CDR3 is TGTGCCAGCAGCCGTTCGACAGGGGGCGAATTCGGCTACACCTTC. As protein: CASSRSTGGEFGYTF.

The CDR3 nucleotides read TGTGCCAGCAGCTTATCCGGGGGACCCTACGAGCAGTACTTC. Translating it yields CASSLSGGPYEQYF. The chain uses TRBV13 and TRBJ2-5, with D maybe TRBD2 (6 bases). The J call may be mistaken, given a closer DNA end match to TRBJ2-7. This CDR3 spans 14 amino acids. Looked up from germline, CDR1 is PRHDT and CDR2 is FYEKMQ (reference sequence).

The J gene is TRBJ2-3, the V gene TRBV2; perhaps TRBD1 as D (6 bases). Trimming stripped 8 bases from V and 0 bases from J, with 18 bases between. The germline V gene has CDR1 SNHLY and CDR2 FYNNEI. The CDR3 is made up of 16 amino acids. The CDR3 region has the DNA TGTGCCAGCGGCTTCGAAGGGGGTTCTAGCACAGATACGCAGTATTTT. Its translation is CASGFEGGSSTDTQYF.

V usage is TRBV18 and J usage is TRBJ2-1; maybe TRBD2 (5 bases). CDR1 is KGHSH, CDR2 LQKENI, per germline. V was clipped by 6 bases and J by 1 base, with 10 bases between them. This CDR3 has 14 amino acids. DNA for the CDR3: TGTGCCAGCTCCGATCGGGGTTCCTACAATGAGCAGTTCTTC. Residues: CASSDRGSYNEQFF.

The V call is TRBV7-9, the J call TRBJ2-1, with TRBD2 identical over 9 bases. The germline CDR1 and CDR2 sequences are SEHNR and FQNEAQ (reference sequence). The CDR3 runs to 18 residues. The V segment lost 5 bases and the J segment 0 bases; nucleotides outside the gene matches: 11. The CDR3 DNA reads TGTGCCAGCAGCCCCCGAGTTCTAGCGGGGATCTCCTACAATGAGCAGTTCTTC. Amino acids: CASSPRVLAGISYNEQFF.

The J gene is TRBJ2-3, the V gene TRBV2; 7 nucleotides match TRBD2. This CDR3 spans 16 amino acids. Germline V gene data show CDR1 as SNHLY and CDR2 as FYNNEI. V lost 2 bases and J lost 0; bases outside the gene matches: 5. The CDR3 sequence: CASSEKLAASTDTQYF. The CDR3, as DNA: TGTGCCAGCAGTGAAAAGCTAGCGGCTAGCACAGATACGCAGTATTTT. The variable domain in full, with the rest retrieved from reference TRBV2 and TRBJ2-3, is EPEVTQTPSHQVTQMGQEVILRCVPISNHLYFYWYRQILGQKVEFLVSFYNNEISEKSEIFDDQFSVERPDGSNFTLKIRSTKLEDSAMYFCASSEKLAASTDTQYFGPGTRLTVL.

The rearrangement uses TRBV28 and TRBJ2-7; either TRBD1 or TRBD2 may fit D (5 bases each). Germline CDR1 reads MDHEN; CDR2 reads SYDVKM. The V gene lost 3 bases and the J gene lost 11 bases, with 17 bases spanning the gap. This CDR3 has 13 residues. CDR3 loop: CASSFGTASVEYF. Written as DNA, the CDR3 is TGTGCCAGCAGTTTCGGGACCGCCTCTGTCGAGTACTTC.

The V call is TRBV19, the J call TRBJ1-2; D unclear. The V gene lost 3 bases and the J gene lost 0 bases, with 14 bases spanning the gap. Germline CDR1 is LNHDA and CDR2 is SQIVND (reference sequence). The CDR3 sequence is 16 residues long. Here the CDR3 reads CASSMLRTQSNYGYTF. The CDR3 bases are TGTGCCAGTAGTATGTTGCGGACCCAATCTAACTATGGCTACACCTTC.